The rows below give T cell receptor beta chains drawn from one sample of a study of control samples from healthy donors and cancer patients. Clones were sequenced by immunoSEQ multiplex PCR, and TCRdb holds only the in-frame ones, with some missing. Of 120,000 or so clones detected, approximately 89% appear once; the ten largest clones hold about 2.7%. The sequenced sample was blood. All receptors derive from a man aged 55-75 years in good health. The CDR3 runs from the conserved cysteine through the conserved F or W.

J | V | CDR3
TRBJ2-3 | TRBV13 | CASSVADVTPTDTQYF
TRBJ1-4 | TRBV12-3/TRBV12-4 | CASSLSGGEKLFF
TRBJ2-2 | TRBV3-1/TRBV3-2 | CASSLLPGTSAGELFF
TRBJ1-2 | TRBV28 | CASSPGQGARLIAYTF
TRBJ1-1 | TRBV12-3/TRBV12-4 | CASSLHRVSEAFF
TRBJ2-3 | TRBV7-2 | CASSSFPTGLTDTQYF
TRBJ1-5 | TRBV19 | CASQGPSNQPQHF
TRBJ2-7 | TRBV5-1 | CASSHDTTSYEQYF
TRBJ2-5 | TRBV6-5 | CASSYGTQETQYF
TRBJ1-1 | TRBV29-1 | CSVGGTGWNTEAFF
TRBJ1-5 | TRBV7-2 | CASSLKPDGYQPQHF
TRBJ2-7 | TRBV9 | CASSVNQGQGYEQYF
TRBJ1-1 | TRBV5-1 | CASSKGNTEAFF
TRBJ1-2 | TRBV19 | CASSPITGAPTSGYTF
TRBJ1-1 | TRBV12-3/TRBV12-4 | CASSLDTEAFF
TRBJ1-2 | TRBV12-3/TRBV12-4 | CASSSGQYGYTF
TRBJ1-2 | TRBV7-9 | CASNPGQGVDGYTF
TRBJ1-3 | TRBV7-8 | CASSLGGATGNTIYF
TRBJ1-2 | TRBV5-1 | CASRLDDIYGYTF
TRBJ1-1 | TRBV4-1 | CASSRGDRDNTEAFF
TRBJ1-6 | TRBV21-1 | CASTAGQGSYNSPLHF
TRBJ2-1 | TRBV4-1 | CASSLTVGVDEQFF
TRBJ2-1 | TRBV2 | CASGLTRAGGTGNEQFF
TRBJ1-6 | TRBV6-1 | CASSEAVDYNSPLHF
TRBJ1-3 | TRBV6-5 | CASSSRVPSLDTIYF
TRBJ1-2 | TRBV19 | CASSPIDGQGGGYTF
TRBJ2-1 | TRBV2 | CASLLQRGYNEQFF
TRBJ2-5 | TRBV28 | CASSLWGQMQETQYF
TRBJ1-5 | TRBV16 | CASSGQHPRGITQPQHF
TRBJ1-1 | TRBV18 | CASSQGQENTEAFF
TRBJ2-3 | TRBV7-3 | CASSLFPGLSTDTQYF
TRBJ1-5 | TRBV6-6 | CASSYPDQPQHF
TRBJ1-5 | TRBV5-5 | CASSLSGGYSNQPQHF
TRBJ1-6 | TRBV5-1 | CASSSAQGQLVNSPLHF
TRBJ1-5 | TRBV19 | CASSTGTPNSNQPQHF
TRBJ1-2 | TRBV29-1 | CSTMLMTGDYGYTF
TRBJ1-1 | TRBV28 | CASSLSKAEAFF
TRBJ2-5 | TRBV27 | CASSLMGLQETQYF
TRBJ1-1 | TRBV9 | CASSPSRTGMNTEAFF
TRBJ2-7 | TRBV2 | CASKPGASYYEQYF
TRBJ2-6 | TRBV29-1 | CSVELTGANVLTF
TRBJ2-3 | TRBV10-3 | CAISEPPGDTQYF
TRBJ1-1 | TRBV2 | CASRGQGLMNTEAFF
TRBJ2-7 | TRBV28 | CASSLLTGRGEQYF
TRBJ1-1 | TRBV9 | CASSVGGGGWGRKNTEAFF
TRBJ1-1 | TRBV10-1 | CASSDSGTGKTEAFF
TRBJ2-2 | TRBV11-2 | CASSVTGFGPGELFF
TRBJ2-1 | TRBV11-2 | CASSAQVGVRKNNEQFF
TRBJ1-2 | TRBV18 | CASSPWDSMGPYGYTF
TRBJ1-1 | TRBV18 | CASSPQETGVNTEAFF
TRBJ2-3 | TRBV7-3 | CASTTAGGGAGGTDTQYF
TRBJ1-5 | TRBV28 | CASSPTGGGNQPQHF
TRBJ2-6 | TRBV7-8 | CASSLGRTVSGANVLTF
TRBJ1-4 | TRBV5-1 | CASSLVVLDREEKLFF
TRBJ2-5 | TRBV6-2/TRBV6-3 | CASSYPPQGETQYF
TRBJ1-1 | TRBV27 | CASGKQPSTSFF